The clone carrying this T cell receptor beta chain was recorded at least ten times. Its antigen remains unidentified. TCRdb re-called the reads with MiXCR, one entry per CDR3 protein. The sample lists some 180,000 distinct CDR3 sequences; about 17% were seen once. The sample originates from a study of T cell repertoires in cytomegalovirus infection. Across the whole study: Based on public TCR beta signatures, there were indications of CMV infection and of a matching HLA type. Study-wide results and limits: HLA-C-restricted TCR beta clonotypes specific for CMV led the ex vivo response. Public TCR beta family frequency separated CMV-and-HLA carriers, including in an independent cohort.

Trimming took 3 bases from V and 4 from J, leaving 13 bases between them. CDR1 SGHTA and CDR2 FQGNSA come from the germline V gene. The CDR3 has 14 amino acids. This chain uses TRBV7-2 with TRBJ2-7, with a possible D match to TRBD2 (6 bases). The specimen sequenced was CD8+ T cells from PBMCs. This receptor was obtained from a human donor in good health (CMV status not recorded). Some clones in this sample may be carry-over from other donors' samples. CDR3 nucleotides: TGTGCCAGCAGCTTGGGGCCGGGGAGGTACGAGCAGTACTTC. Protein product: CASSLGPGRYEQYF.